This record covers a single T cell receptor beta chain. Its antigen is undetermined. These data come from a study of identical twins. General study points: Insertions were reduced in abundant cord blood beta clonotypes but not in memory repertoires. Among beta out-of-frame sequences, excess sharing between twins appeared weaker.

Unique molecular identifiers were present on cDNA, and template switching added a universal primer site. One entry per CDR3 protein results from TCRdb running MiXCR on the 5' RACE reads. The profile shows roughly 240,000 distinct CDR3 sequences, roughly 7% of them singletons. With 4 bases removed from V and 2 bases from J, the gap between germline ends came to 10 bases. CDR1 is MNHEY and CDR2 is SVGEGT in the germline V gene. The CDR3 runs 14 residues. Separately, the same data were catalogued under a study of yellow fever vaccine responses in identical twins. That work adds: Twins' vaccine T cell responses were reported to seem partly convergent and partly personalized.

V and J are TRBV6-2 or TRBV6-3 and TRBJ2-3, with a possible D match to TRBD2 (5 bases). The sample taken for sequencing was memory (CD45RO+) T cells sorted from blood. The clonotype comes from a young woman in good health. This chain's CDR3 is CASSSTRNTDTQYF. For the CDR3, the DNA is TGTGCCAGCAGTTCCACTAGAAACACAGATACGCAGTATTTT.